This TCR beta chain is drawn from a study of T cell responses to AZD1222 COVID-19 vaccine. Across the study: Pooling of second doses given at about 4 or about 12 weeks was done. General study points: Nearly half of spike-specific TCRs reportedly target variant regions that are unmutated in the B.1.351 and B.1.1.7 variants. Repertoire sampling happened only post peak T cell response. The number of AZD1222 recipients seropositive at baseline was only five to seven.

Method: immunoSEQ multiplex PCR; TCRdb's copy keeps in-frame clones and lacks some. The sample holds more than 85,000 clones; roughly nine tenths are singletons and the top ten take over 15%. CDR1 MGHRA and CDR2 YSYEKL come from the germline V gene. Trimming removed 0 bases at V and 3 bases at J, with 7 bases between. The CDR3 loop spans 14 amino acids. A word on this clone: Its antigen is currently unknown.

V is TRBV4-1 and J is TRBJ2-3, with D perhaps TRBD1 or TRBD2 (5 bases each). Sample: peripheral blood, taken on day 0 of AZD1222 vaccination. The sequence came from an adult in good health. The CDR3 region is CASSQDEGTDTQYF. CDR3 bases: TGCGCCAGCAGCCAAGATGAGGGGACAGATACGCAGTATTTT.